This T cell receptor (beta chain) appears in the sequencing data of a study of T cell responses to AZD1222 COVID-19 vaccine. Study-wide background: Second-dose groups at about 4 or about 12 weeks were pooled. Overall study findings and caveats: A mostly white British donor set with more females was recruited, and clonal diversity was possibly underestimated. Spike was spanned by vaccine-associated CD4 TCRs, with dominance at 160-218 and 743-854. Repertoires were collected only later (after the peak T cell response had occurred).

The germline gives CDR1 SNHLY, CDR2 FYNNEI. This CDR3 is built from 14 residues. V lost 4 bases and J lost 5, with 11 bases in between. In the case of this clone: What it recognizes is unknown.

Some clones are missing from TCRdb's copy, which holds only in-frame ones; the method was immunoSEQ multiplex PCR. The table includes fewer than 150,000 clones, over 75% detected once. The sequencing used peripheral blood, collected on day 0 of AZD1222 vaccination. The origin of this receptor is an adult in good health. This chain uses TRBV2 with TRBJ2-2; TRBD1 is a possible D gene (6 bases). The CDR3 region has the DNA TGTGCCAGCAGTGGGGCGAGGGGGACCGGGGAGCTGTTTTTT. Residues: CASSGARGTGELFF.